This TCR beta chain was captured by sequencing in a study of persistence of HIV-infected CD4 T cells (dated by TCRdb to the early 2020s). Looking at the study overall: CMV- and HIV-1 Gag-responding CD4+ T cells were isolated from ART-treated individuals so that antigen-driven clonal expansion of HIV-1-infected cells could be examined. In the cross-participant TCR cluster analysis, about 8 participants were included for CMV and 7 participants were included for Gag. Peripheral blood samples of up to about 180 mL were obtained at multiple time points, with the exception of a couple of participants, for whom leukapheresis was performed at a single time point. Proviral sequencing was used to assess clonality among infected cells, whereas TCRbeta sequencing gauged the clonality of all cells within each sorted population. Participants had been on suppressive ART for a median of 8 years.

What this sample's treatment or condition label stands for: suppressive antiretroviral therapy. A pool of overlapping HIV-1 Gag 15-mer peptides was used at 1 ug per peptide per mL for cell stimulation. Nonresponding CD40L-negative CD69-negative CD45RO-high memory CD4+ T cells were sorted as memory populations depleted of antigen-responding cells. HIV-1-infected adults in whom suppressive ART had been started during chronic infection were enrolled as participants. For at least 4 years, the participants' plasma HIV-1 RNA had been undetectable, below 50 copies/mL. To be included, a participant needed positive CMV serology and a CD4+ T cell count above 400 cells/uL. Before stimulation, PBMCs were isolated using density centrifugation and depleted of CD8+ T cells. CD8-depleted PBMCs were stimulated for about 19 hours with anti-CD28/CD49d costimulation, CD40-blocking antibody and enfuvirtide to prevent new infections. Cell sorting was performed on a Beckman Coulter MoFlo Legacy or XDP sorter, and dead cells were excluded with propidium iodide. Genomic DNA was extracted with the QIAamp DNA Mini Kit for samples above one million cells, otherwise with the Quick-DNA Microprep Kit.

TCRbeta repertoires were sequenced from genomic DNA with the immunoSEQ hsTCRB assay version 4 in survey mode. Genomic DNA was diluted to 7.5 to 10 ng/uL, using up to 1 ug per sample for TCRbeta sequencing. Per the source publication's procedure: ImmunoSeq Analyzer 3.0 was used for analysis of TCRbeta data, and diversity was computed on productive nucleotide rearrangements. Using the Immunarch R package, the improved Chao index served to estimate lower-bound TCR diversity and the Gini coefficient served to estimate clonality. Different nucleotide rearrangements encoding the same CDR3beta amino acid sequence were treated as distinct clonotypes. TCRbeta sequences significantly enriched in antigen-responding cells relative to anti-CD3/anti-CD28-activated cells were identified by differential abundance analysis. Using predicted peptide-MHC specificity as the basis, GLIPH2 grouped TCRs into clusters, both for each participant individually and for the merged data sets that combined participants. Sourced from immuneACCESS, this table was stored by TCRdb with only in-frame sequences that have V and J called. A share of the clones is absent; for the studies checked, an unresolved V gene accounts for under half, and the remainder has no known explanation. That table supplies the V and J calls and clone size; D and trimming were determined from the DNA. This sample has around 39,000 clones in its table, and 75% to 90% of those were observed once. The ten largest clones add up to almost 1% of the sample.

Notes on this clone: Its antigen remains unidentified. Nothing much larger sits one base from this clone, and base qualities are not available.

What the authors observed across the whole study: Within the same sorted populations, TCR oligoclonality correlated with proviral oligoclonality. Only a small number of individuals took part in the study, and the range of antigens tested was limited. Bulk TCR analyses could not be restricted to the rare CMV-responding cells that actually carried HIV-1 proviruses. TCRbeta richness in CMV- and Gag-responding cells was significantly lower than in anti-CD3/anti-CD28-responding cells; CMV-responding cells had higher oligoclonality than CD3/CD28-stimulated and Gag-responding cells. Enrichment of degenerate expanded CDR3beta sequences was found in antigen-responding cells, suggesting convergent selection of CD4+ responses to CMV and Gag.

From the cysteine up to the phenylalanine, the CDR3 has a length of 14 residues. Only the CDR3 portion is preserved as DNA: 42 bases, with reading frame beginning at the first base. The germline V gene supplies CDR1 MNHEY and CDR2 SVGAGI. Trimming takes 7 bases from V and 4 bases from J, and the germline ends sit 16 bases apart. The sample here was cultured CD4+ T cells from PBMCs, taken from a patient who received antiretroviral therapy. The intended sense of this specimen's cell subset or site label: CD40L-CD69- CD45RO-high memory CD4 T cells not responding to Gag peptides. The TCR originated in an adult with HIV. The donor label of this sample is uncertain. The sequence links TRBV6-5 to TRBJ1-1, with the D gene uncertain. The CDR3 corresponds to CASIAPGRTTEAFF. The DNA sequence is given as TGTGCCAGCATCGCACCGGGGAGGACCACTGAAGCTTTCTTT.